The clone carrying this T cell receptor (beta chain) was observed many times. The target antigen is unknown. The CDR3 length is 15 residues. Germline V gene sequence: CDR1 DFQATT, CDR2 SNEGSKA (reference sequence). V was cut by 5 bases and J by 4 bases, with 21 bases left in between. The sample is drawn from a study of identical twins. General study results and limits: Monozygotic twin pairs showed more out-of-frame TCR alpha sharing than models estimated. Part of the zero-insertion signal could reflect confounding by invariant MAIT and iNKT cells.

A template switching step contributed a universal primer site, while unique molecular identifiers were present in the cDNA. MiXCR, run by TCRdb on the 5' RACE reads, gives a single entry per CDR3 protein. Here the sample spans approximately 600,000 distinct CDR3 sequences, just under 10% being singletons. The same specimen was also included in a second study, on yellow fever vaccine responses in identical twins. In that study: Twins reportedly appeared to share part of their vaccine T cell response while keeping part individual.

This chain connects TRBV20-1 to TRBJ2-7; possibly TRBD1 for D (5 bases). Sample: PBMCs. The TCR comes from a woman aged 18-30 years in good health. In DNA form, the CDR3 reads TGCAGTGCTTCCTCTGGGGCCAGGTTTAGATACGAGCAGTACTTC. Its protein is CSASSGARFRYEQYF.